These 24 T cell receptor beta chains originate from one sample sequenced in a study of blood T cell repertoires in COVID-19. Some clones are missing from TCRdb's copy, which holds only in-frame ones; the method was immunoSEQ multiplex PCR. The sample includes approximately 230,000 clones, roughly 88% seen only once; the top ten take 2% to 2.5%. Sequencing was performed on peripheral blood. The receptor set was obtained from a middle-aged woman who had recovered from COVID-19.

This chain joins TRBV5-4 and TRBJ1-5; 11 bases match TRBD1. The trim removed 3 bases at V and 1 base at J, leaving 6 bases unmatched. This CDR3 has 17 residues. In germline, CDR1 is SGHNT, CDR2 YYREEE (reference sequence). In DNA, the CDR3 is TGTGCCAGCAGCTGGACAGGGGGCGGAAAGAGCAATCAGCCCCAGCATTTT. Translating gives CASSWTGGGKSNQPQHF.

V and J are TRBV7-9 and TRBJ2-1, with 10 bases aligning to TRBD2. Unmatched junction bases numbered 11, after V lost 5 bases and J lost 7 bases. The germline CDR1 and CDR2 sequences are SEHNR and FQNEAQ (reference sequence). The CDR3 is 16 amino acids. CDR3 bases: TGTGCCAGCAGCACGAATCTAGCGGGAGTCTATAATGAGCAGTTCTTC. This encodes CASSTNLAGVYNEQFF. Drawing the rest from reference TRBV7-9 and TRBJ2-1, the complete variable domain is DTGVSQNPRHKITKRGQNVTFRCDPISEHNRLYWYRQTLGQGPEFLTYFQNEAQLEKSRLLSDRFSAERPKGSFSTLEIQRTEQGDSAMYLCASSTNLAGVYNEQFFGPGTRLTVL.

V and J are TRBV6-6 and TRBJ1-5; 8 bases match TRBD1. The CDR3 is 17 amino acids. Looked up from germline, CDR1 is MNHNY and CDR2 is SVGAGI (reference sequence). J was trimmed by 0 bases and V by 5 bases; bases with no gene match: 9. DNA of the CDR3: TGTGCCAGCAGTCCCGGGACAGGCCCCTCTAGCAATCAGCCCCAGCATTTT. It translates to CASSPGTGPSSNQPQHF.

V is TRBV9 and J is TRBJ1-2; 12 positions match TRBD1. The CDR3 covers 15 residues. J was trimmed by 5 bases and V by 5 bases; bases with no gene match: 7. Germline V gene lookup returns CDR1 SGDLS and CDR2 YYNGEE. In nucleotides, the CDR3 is TGTGCCAGCAGGTTGGGACAGGGGGCCTTTTATGGCTACACCTTC. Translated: CASRLGQGAFYGYTF.

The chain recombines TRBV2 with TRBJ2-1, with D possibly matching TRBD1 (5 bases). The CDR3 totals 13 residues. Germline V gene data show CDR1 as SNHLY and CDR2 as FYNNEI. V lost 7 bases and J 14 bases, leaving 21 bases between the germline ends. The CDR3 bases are TGTGCCAGCACTTACGACAGTGCCCTAAGGGAGTTCTTC. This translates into CASTYDSALREFF.

CDR3 loop: CASSDQGAGEKLFF. CDR3 DNA: TGCGCCAGCAGTGACCAGGGGGCAGGAGAAAAACTGTTTTTT. V is TRBV10-1 and J is TRBJ1-4, with 8 bases matching TRBD1. Germline V lookup: CDR1 WNHNN, CDR2 SYGVQD (reference sequence). V lost 3 bases, J lost 8 bases, and 5 bases stayed unmatched. The CDR3 extends over 14 amino acids.

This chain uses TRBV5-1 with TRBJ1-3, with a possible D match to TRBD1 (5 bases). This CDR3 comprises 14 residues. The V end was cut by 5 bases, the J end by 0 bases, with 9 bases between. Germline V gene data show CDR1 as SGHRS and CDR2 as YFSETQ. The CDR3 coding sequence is TGCGCCAGCAGTGCGGGGACCTCTGGAAACACCATATATTTT. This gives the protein CASSAGTSGNTIYF.

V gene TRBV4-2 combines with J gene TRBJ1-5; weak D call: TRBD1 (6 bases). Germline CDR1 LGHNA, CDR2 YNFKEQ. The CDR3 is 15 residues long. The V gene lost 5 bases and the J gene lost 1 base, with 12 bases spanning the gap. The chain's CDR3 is CASSSQQGSNQPQHF. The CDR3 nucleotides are TGTGCCAGCAGCTCCCAACAGGGAAGCAATCAGCCCCAGCATTTT.

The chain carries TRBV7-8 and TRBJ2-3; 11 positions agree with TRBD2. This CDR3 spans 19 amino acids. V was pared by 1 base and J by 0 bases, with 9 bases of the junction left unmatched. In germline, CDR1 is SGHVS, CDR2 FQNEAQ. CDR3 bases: TGTGCCAGCAGCTTAGTATCCGGGACTAGCGGCGCTAGCACAGATACGCAGTATTTT. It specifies CASSLVSGTSGASTDTQYF.

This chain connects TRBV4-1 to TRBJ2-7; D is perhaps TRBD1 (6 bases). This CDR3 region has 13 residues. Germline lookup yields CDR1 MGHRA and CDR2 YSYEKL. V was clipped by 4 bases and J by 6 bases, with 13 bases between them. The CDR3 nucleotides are TGCGCCAGCAGCCTATCACAGGGTATCGAGCAGTACTTC. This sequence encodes CASSLSQGIEQYF.

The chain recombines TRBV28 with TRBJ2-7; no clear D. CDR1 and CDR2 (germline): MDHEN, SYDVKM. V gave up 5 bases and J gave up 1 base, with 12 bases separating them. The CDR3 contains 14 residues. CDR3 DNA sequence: TGTGCCAGCAGTCATACTCATAGATCCTACGAGCAGTACTTC. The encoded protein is CASSHTHRSYEQYF. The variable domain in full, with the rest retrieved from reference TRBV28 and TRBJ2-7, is DVKVTQSSRYLVKRTGEKVFLECVQDMDHENMFWYRQDPGLGLRLIYFSYDVKMKEKGDIPEGYSVSREKKERFSLILESASTNQTSMYLCASSHTHRSYEQYFGPGTRLTVT.

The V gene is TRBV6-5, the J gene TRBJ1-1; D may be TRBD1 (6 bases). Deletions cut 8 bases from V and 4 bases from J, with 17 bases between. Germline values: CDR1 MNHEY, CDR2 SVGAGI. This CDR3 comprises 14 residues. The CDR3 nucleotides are TGTGCCAGCGCCAGCACGACAGGAGGCACTGAAGCTTTCTTT. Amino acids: CASASTTGGTEAFF.

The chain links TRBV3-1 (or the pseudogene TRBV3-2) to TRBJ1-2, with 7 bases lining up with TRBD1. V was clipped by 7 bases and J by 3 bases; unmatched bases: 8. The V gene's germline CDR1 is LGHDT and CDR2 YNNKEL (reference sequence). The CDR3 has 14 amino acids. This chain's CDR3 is CASTKKGGYYGYTF. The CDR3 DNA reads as TGTGCCAGCACCAAGAAAGGGGGCTACTATGGCTACACCTTC.

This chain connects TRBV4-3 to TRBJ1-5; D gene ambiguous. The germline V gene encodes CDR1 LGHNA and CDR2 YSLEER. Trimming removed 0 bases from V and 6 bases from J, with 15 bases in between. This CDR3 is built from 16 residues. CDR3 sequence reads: CASSQDAGAGRQPQHF. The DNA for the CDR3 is TGCGCCAGCAGCCAAGATGCGGGCGCCGGTCGTCAGCCCCAGCATTTT.

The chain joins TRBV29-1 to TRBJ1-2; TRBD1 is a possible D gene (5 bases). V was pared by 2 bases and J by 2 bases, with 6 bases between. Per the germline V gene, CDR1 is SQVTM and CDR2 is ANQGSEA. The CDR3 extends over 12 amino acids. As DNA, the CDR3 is TGCAGCGTTGAAAGACAGAACTATGGCTACACCTTC. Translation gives CSVERQNYGYTF.

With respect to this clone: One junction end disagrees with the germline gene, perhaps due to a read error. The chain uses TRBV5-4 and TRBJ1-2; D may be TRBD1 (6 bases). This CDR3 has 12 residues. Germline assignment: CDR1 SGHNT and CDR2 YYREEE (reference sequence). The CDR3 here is CASSSILQDRSF. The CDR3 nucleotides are TGTGCCAGCAGCTCCATTTTACAAGACAGGTCCTTC.

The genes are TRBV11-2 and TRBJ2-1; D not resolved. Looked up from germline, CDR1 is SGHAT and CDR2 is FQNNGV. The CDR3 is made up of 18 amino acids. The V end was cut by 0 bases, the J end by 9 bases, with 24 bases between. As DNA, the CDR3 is TGTGCCAGCAGCTTAGATCCCCGCAGCCCATCGCGGATGAGTGAGCAGTTCTTC. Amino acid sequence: CASSLDPRSPSRMSEQFF.

The CDR3 region is CASSWPGLTLGGANVLTF. In nucleotides, the CDR3 is TGTGCCAGTAGCTGGCCGGGACTTACTCTAGGTGGGGCCAACGTCCTGACTTTC. The rearrangement joins TRBV19 to TRBJ2-6; tentative D call: TRBD2 (6 bases). The CDR3 is made up of 18 amino acids. CDR1 is LNHDA, CDR2 SQIVND, per germline (reference sequence). V dropped 6 bases and J dropped 3 bases, with 21 bases sitting between them. Supplemented by reference TRBV19 and TRBJ2-6, the full variable domain reads DGGITQSPKYLFRKEGQNVTLSCEQNLNHDAMYWYRQDPGQGLRLIYYSQIVNDFQKGDIAEGYSVSREKKESFPLTVTSAQKNPTAFYLCASSWPGLTLGGANVLTFGAGSRLTVL.

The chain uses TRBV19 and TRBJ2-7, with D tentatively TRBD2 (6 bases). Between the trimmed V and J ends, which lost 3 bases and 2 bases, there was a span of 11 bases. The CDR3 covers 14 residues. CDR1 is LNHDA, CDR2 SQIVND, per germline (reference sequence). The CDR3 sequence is CASSMGLSPYEQYF. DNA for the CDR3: TGTGCCAGTAGTATGGGACTTTCTCCCTACGAGCAGTACTTC.

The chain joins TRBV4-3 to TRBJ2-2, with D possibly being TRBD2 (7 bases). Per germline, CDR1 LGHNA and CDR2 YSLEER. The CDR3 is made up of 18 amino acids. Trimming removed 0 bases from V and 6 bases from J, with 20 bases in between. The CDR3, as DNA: TGCGCCAGCAGCCAAGAATTGGGGGGGCCCCCAAGGGCCGGGGAGCTGTTTTTT. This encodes CASSQELGGPPRAGELFF.

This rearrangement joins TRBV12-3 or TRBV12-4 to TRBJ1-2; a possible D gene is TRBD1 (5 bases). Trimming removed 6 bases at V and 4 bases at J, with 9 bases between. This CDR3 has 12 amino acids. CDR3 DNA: TGTGCCAGCAGCGTGGGGGGCTATGGCTACACCTTC. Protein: CASSVGGYGYTF.

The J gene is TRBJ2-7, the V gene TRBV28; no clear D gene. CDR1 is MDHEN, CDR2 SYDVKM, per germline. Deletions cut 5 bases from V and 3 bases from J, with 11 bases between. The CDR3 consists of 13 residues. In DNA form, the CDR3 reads TGTGCCAGCAGTCAACCGGGTCTCTACGAGCAGTACTTC. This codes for CASSQPGLYEQYF.

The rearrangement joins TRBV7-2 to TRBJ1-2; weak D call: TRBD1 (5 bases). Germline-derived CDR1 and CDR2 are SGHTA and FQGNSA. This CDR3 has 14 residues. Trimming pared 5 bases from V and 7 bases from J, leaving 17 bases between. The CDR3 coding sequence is TGTGCCAGCAGCCCTGGGGCGCGGGGCCGTGGCTACACCTTC. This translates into CASSPGARGRGYTF.

CDR3 sequence: CASSILSRGANYGYTF. Written as DNA, the CDR3 is TGTGCCAGTAGTATTTTGAGTCGGGGAGCTAACTATGGCTACACCTTC. This chain uses TRBV19 with TRBJ1-2; D not certain. V lost 3 bases and J lost 0, with 14 bases in between. Germline assignment: CDR1 LNHDA and CDR2 SQIVND (reference sequence). The CDR3 consists of 16 residues. The full variable domain, in which reference TRBV19 and TRBJ1-2 provide the parts outside the CDR3, is DGGITQSPKYLFRKEGQNVTLSCEQNLNHDAMYWYRQDPGQGLRLIYYSQIVNDFQKGDIAEGYSVSREKKESFPLTVTSAQKNPTAFYLCASSILSRGANYGYTFGSGTRLTVV.